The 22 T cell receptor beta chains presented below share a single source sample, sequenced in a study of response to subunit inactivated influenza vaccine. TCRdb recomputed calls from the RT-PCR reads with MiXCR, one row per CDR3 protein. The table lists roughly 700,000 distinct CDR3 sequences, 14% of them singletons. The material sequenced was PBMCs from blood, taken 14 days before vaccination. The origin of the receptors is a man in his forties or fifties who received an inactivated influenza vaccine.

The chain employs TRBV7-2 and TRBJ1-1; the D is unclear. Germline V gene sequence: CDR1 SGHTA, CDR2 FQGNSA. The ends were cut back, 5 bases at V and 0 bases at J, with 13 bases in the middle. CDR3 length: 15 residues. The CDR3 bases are TGTGCCAGCAGCCCACGGACGGCTATGAACACTGAAGCTTTCTTT. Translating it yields CASSPRTAMNTEAFF.

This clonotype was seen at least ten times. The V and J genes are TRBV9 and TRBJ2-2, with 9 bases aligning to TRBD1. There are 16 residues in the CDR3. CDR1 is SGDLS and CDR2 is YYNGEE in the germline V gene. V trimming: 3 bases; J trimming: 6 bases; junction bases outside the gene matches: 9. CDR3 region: CASSAFGTGRAGELFF. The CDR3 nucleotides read TGTGCCAGCAGCGCCTTCGGGACAGGGAGGGCCGGGGAGCTGTTTTTT.

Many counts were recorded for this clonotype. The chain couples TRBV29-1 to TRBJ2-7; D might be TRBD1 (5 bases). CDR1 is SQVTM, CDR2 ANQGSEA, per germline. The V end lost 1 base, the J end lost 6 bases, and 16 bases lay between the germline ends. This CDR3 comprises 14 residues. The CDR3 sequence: CSVEVVQGTGEQYF. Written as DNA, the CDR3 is TGCAGCGTTGAAGTGGTGCAGGGAACGGGCGAGCAGTACTTC.

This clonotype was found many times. The CDR3 loop reads CSPGDVNEQFF. In nucleotides, the CDR3 is TGCAGCCCTGGGGACGTCAATGAGCAGTTCTTC. V and J are TRBV20-1 and TRBJ2-1; D may correspond to TRBD1 or TRBD2 (5 bases each). This CDR3 is built from 11 residues. Germline CDR1 is DFQATT and CDR2 is SNEGSKA (reference sequence).

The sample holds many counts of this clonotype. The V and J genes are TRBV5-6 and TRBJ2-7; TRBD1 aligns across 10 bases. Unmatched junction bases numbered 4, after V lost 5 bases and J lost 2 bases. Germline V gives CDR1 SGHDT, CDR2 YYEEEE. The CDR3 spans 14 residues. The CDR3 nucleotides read TGTGCCAGCAGTTTAGGGACAGGGGCCTACGAGCAGTACTTC. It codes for CASSLGTGAYEQYF.

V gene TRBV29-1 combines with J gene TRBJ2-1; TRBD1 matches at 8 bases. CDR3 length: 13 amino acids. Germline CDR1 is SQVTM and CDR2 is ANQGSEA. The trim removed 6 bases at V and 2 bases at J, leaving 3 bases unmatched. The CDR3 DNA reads TGCAGCGTCGACAGGGGACCCTACAATGAGCAGTTCTTC. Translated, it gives CSVDRGPYNEQFF.

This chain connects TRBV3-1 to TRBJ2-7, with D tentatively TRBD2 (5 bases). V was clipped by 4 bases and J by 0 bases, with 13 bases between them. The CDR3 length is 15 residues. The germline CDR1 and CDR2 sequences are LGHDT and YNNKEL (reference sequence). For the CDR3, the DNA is TGTGCCAGCAGCCCCCACCCGGGGAGCTCCTACGAGCAGTACTTC. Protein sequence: CASSPHPGSSYEQYF.

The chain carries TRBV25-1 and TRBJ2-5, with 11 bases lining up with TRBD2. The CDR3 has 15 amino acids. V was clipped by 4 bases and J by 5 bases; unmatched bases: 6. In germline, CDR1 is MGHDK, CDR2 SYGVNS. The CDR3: CASSVVAGGPETQYF. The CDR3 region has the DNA TGTGCCAGCAGTGTTGTAGCGGGAGGGCCGGAGACCCAGTACTTC.

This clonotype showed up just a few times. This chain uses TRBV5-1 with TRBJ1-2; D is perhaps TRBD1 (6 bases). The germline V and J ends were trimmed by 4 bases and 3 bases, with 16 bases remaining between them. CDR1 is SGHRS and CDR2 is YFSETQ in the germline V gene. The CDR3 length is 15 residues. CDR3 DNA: TGCGCCAGCAGCCCCGGGACACCACTAGACTATGGCTACACCTTC. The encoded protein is CASSPGTPLDYGYTF.

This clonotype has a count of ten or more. The CDR3 is CASSPTSRGNTGELFF. CDR3 nucleotides: TGTGCCAGCAGTCCAACTAGCCGAGGAAACACCGGGGAGCTGTTTTTT. The chain has TRBV12-3 or TRBV12-4 and TRBJ2-2, with D maybe TRBD2 (6 bases). This CDR3 has 16 residues. Trimming took 5 bases from V and 2 from J, leaving 15 bases between them.

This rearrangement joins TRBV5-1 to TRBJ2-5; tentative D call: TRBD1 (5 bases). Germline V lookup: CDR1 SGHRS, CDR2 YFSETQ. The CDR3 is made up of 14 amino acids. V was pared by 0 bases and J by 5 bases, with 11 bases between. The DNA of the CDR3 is TGCGCCAGCAGCTTGGGGGAACACAGGGAGACCCAGTACTTC. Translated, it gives CASSLGEHRETQYF. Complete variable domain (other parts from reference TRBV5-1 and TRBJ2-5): KAGVTQTPRYLIKTRGQQVTLSCSPISGHRSVSWYQQTPGQGLQFLFEYFSETQRNKGNFPGRFSGRQFSNSRSEMNVSTLELGDSALYLCASSLGEHRETQYFGPGTRLLVL.

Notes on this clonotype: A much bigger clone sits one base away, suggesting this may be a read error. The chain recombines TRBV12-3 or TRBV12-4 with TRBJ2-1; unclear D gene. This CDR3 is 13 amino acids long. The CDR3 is CASSLGNYDEQFF. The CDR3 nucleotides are TGTGCCAGCAGCTTAGGGAATTACGATGAGCAGTTCTTC.

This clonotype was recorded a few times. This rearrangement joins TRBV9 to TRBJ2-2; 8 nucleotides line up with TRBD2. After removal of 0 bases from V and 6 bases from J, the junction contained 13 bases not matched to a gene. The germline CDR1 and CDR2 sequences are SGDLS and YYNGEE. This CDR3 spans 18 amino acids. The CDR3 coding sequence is TGTGCCAGCAGCGTAGAAATTAGCGGGAATGTATACTCCGGGGAGCTGTTTTTT. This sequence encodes CASSVEISGNVYSGELFF.

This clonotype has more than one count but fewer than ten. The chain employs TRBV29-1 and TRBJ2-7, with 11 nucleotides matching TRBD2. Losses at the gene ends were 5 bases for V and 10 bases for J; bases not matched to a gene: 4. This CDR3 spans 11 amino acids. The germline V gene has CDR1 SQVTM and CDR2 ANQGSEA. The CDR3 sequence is CSVLGLAGQYF. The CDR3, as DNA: TGCAGCGTTCTAGGACTAGCGGGTCAGTACTTC.

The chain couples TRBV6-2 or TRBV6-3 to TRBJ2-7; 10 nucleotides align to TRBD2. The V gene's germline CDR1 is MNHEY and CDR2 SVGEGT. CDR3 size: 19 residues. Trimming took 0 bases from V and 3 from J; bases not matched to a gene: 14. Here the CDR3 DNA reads TGTGCCAGCAGTTACTCTTTTACTAGCGGGGCAACGGTGGGCTACGAGCAGTACTTC. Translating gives CASSYSFTSGATVGYEQYF.

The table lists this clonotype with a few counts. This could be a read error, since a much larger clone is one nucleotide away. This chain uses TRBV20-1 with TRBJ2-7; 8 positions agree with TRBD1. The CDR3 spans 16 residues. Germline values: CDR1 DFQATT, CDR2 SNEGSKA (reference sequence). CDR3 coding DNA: TGCTGTGCTAGAGATTTGGCAGGGGGCGCATACTACGAGCAGTACTTC. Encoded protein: CCARDLAGGAYYEQYF.

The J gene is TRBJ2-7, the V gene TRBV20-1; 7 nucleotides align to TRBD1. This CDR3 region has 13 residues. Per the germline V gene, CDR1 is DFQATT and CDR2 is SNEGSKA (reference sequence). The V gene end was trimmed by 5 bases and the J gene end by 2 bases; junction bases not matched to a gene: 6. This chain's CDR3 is CSAGTAPTYEQYF. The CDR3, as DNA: TGCAGTGCTGGGACAGCTCCCACCTACGAGCAGTACTTC.

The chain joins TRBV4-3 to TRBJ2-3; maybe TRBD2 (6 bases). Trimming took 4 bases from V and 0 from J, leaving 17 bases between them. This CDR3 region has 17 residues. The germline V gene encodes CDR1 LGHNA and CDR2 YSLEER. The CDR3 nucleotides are TGCGCCAGCAGCCTCCGGGACTTCAGAGCTAGCACAGATACGCAGTATTTT. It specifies CASSLRDFRASTDTQYF.

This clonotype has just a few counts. The CDR3 sequence is CASSQVSPAGSSNGYTF. CDR3 coding DNA: TGTGCCAGCAGCCAAGTTTCTCCGGCAGGGAGTAGTAATGGCTACACCTTC. The chain joins TRBV4-2 to TRBJ1-2; perhaps TRBD1 as D (5 bases). This CDR3 region has 17 residues. Between the trimmed V and J ends, which lost 1 base and 6 bases, there was a span of 21 bases. CDR1 LGHNA and CDR2 YNFKEQ come from the germline V gene.

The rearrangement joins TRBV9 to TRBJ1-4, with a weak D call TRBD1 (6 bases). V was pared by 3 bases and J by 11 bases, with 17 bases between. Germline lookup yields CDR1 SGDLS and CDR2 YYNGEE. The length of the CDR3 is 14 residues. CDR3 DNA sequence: TGTGCCAGCAGCGAAGGGGGACGGGGATCGAAACTGTTTTTT. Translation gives CASSEGGRGSKLFF.

The CDR3 DNA follows: TGTGCCAGCAGCGTAGCGTATGGGGCTGGAGAAAAACTGTTTTTT. Protein sequence: CASSVAYGAGEKLFF. The chain uses TRBV9 and TRBJ1-4; possible D gene TRBD1, 5 bases. The V end lost 0 bases, the J end lost 8 bases, and 14 bases lay between the germline ends. The CDR3 spans 15 residues. Per the germline V gene, CDR1 is SGDLS and CDR2 is YYNGEE.

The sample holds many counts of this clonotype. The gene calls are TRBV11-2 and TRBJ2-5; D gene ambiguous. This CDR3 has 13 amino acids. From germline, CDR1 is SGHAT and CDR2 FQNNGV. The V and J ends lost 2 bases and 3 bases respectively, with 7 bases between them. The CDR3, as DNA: TGTGCCAGCAGCTTATCGACGGAAGAGACCCAGTACTTC. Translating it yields CASSLSTEETQYF. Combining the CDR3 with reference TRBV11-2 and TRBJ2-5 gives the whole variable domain EAGVAQSPRYKIIEKRQSVAFWCNPISGHATLYWYQQILGQGPKLLIQFQNNGVVDDSQLPKDRFSAERLKGVDSTLKIQPAKLEDSAVYLCASSLSTEETQYFGPGTRLLVL.